Below, 32 T cell receptor beta chains from the same sample are listed, as sequenced in a study of response to subunit inactivated influenza vaccine. Each CDR3 protein gets one entry after TCRdb re-called the RT-PCR reads with MiXCR. The sample has fewer than 800,000 distinct CDR3 sequences, 15% to 18% seen once. The sample here was PBMCs from blood, taken about 13 days after vaccination. Receptors were obtained from a man in his fifties or sixties who received an inactivated influenza vaccine.

The genes are TRBV27 and TRBJ2-6; tentatively, D is TRBD1 or TRBD2 (5 bases each). V was pared by 1 base and J by 4 bases, with 17 bases between. The germline CDR1 and CDR2 sequences are MNHEY and SMNVEV (reference sequence). CDR3 size: 18 residues. The CDR3 DNA is TGTGCCAGCAGTTTATGGGCAGGGTGGGGGACCGGGGCCAACGTCCTGACTTTC. As protein: CASSLWAGWGTGANVLTF.

This clonotype has only a few counts. The rearrangement joins TRBV12-3 or TRBV12-4 to TRBJ1-4, with D perhaps TRBD1 (5 bases). The CDR3 contains 13 residues. V dropped 6 bases and J dropped 7 bases, with 12 bases sitting between them. CDR3 sequence: CASSIGTVEKLFF. In DNA, the CDR3 is TGTGCCAGCAGCATCGGGACTGTTGAAAAACTGTTTTTT.

The gene calls are TRBV7-2 and TRBJ2-7; no reliable D call. The germline gives CDR1 SGHTA, CDR2 FQGNSA. The CDR3 is 13 amino acids. V was shortened by 4 bases and J by 4 bases, with 11 bases between the two germline ends. The CDR3 nucleotides read TGTGCCAGCAGCTCTTCCCCCTCGTACGAGCAGTACTTC. Amino acid sequence: CASSSSPSYEQYF.

The V and J genes are TRBV20-1 and TRBJ2-3; 7 positions match TRBD2. Germline CDR1 is DFQATT and CDR2 is SNEGSKA (reference sequence). The CDR3 extends over 15 amino acids. Unmatched junction bases numbered 14, after V lost 5 bases and J lost 6 bases. In DNA form, the CDR3 reads TGCAGTGCTGAAGGACTAGTCGGGAGATCGGATACGCAGTATTTT. Protein sequence: CSAEGLVGRSDTQYF.

This clonotype was detected only a few times. Compared with germline, one end of the junction differs, possibly owing to a read error. The CDR3 loop reads CAISKSRGSTDTQYF. CDR3 DNA: TGTGCCATCAGTAAGTCCCGCGGGAGCACAGATACGCAGTATTTT. This sequence joins TRBV10-3 and TRBJ2-3; D might be TRBD2 (5 bases). Germline V gene data show CDR1 as ENHRY and CDR2 as SYGVKD. This CDR3 has 15 amino acids.

V is TRBV6-5 and J is TRBJ1-2; D remains ambiguous. V lost 4 bases and J 8 bases, leaving 14 bases between the germline ends. CDR3 size: 13 residues. The V gene's germline CDR1 is MNHEY and CDR2 SVGAGI. The CDR3 DNA sequence: TGTGCCAGCAGTTTTTCGGGAGAACGCGGCTACACCTTC. It specifies CASSFSGERGYTF.

The V and J genes are TRBV20-1 and TRBJ2-7, with D hard to call. CDR1 and CDR2 from the germline V gene are DFQATT and SNEGSKA (reference sequence). The CDR3 spans 11 residues. Trimming cost V 3 bases and J 4 bases, with 7 bases left between them. The CDR3 nucleotides are TGCAGTGCTAGCGGCGTTTACGAGCAGTACTTC. This translates into CSASGVYEQYF.

Note on this clonotype: This may be a read error, as it is one base from a much larger clone. This chain links TRBV29-1 with TRBJ2-1; D is uncertain. CDR1 SQVTM and CDR2 ANQGSEA come from the germline V gene. The CDR3 is 14 amino acids. V was cut by 5 bases and J by 6 bases, with 17 bases left in between. CDR3 DNA sequence: TGCAGCGTTCACAGTGGTTCGTTGGGCAATGAGCAGTTCTTC. Its translation: CSVHSGSLGNEQFF.

The sample holds a few counts of this clonotype. V and J are TRBV3-1 and TRBJ1-1, with D hard to call. This CDR3 contains 14 residues. V was trimmed by 1 base and J by 1 base, leaving 7 bases between them. Per germline, CDR1 LGHDT and CDR2 YNNKEL (reference sequence). The DNA of the CDR3 is TGTGCCAGCAGCCAAGGACTGGGGAACACTGAAGCTTTCTTT. Protein sequence: CASSQGLGNTEAFF.

This clonotype appeared a few times. This CDR3 is CASSPPASRDTGELFF. In DNA form, the CDR3 reads TGTGCCAGCAGCCCACCTGCGTCTAGAGACACCGGGGAGCTGTTTTTT. The chain couples TRBV7-9 to TRBJ2-2; D is unclear. Per the germline V gene, CDR1 is SEHNR and CDR2 is FQNEAQ (reference sequence). The CDR3 consists of 16 residues. Trimming pared 5 bases from V and 3 bases from J, leaving 16 bases between.

V and J are TRBV29-1 and TRBJ2-2; 7 bases fit TRBD1. Germline loops: CDR1 SQVTM, CDR2 ANQGSEA. Unmatched junction bases numbered 11, after V lost 6 bases and J lost 1 base. The CDR3 is 16 amino acids. This chain's CDR3 is CSVRDLNRGNTGELFF. CDR3 sequence (DNA): TGCAGCGTCCGAGACCTAAACAGGGGGAACACCGGGGAGCTGTTTTTT.

This clonotype has a handful of counts. The V gene is TRBV5-1, the J gene TRBJ1-1; TRBD1 might be the D (6 bases). The germline V gene has CDR1 SGHRS and CDR2 YFSETQ. V dropped 0 bases and J dropped 4 bases, with 13 bases sitting between them. The CDR3 contains 15 residues. The CDR3 is CASSLAPTGTTEAFF. CDR3 nucleotides: TGCGCCAGCAGCTTGGCCCCCACAGGGACCACTGAAGCTTTCTTT.

The CDR3, as DNA: TGCGCCAGCAGTGAGAGACAGGGGGTACTATACGAGCAGTACTTC. Translating it yields CASSERQGVLYEQYF. The gene calls are TRBV10-2 and TRBJ2-7; the match to TRBD1 covers 9 bases. The CDR3 loop spans 15 amino acids. Germline CDR1 WSHSY, CDR2 SAAADI. V gave up 2 bases and J gave up 4 bases; unmatched junction bases: 6.

This clonotype was seen many times. The V gene is TRBV6-2 or TRBV6-3, the J gene TRBJ2-1; D possibly corresponds to TRBD2 (5 bases). CDR1 and CDR2 (germline): MNHEY, SVGEGT. V was trimmed by 4 bases and J by 5 bases, leaving 12 bases between them. CDR3 length: 14 residues. The chain's CDR3 is CASSSAAVHNEQFF. The CDR3 DNA reads TGTGCCAGCAGTTCCGCAGCGGTCCACAATGAGCAGTTCTTC.

This clonotype was picked up a small number of times. This sequence joins TRBV12-3 or TRBV12-4 and TRBJ2-7, with 15 bases matching TRBD2. V lost 0 bases, J lost 6 bases, and 6 bases stayed unmatched. The CDR3 extends over 17 amino acids. CDR3 amino acids: CASSLAQGLAGGFEQYF. Here the CDR3 DNA reads TGTGCCAGCAGTTTAGCGCAAGGACTAGCGGGGGGGTTCGAGCAGTACTTC.

The rearrangement links TRBV16 to TRBJ2-7; 8 bases are shared with TRBD2. This CDR3 has 15 amino acids. CDR1 and CDR2 (germline): KGHSY, FQNENV. V shed 4 bases and J 2 bases; nucleotides not matched to a gene: 7. This CDR3 reads CASSPTASGPYEQYF. CDR3 in DNA: TGTGCCAGCAGCCCGACTGCTAGCGGGCCCTACGAGCAGTACTTC. Full variable domain (outside the CDR3, taken from reference TRBV16 and TRBJ2-7): GEEVAQTPKHLVRGEGQKAKLYCAPIKGHSYVFWYQQVLKNEFKFLISFQNENVFDETGMPKERFSAKCLPNSPCSLEIQATKLEDSAVYFCASSPTASGPYEQYFGPGTRLTVT.

This clonotype was found many times. The J gene is TRBJ1-1, the V gene TRBV29-1; D unresolved. V lost 6 bases and J lost 3, with 11 bases in between. The germline CDR1 and CDR2 sequences are SQVTM and ANQGSEA. This CDR3 has 12 residues. CDR3 DNA sequence: TGCAGCGTAAAGGTCTTACACACTGAAGCTTTCTTT. It translates to CSVKVLHTEAFF.

This clonotype was picked up a small number of times. V usage is TRBV28 and J usage is TRBJ1-6, with a tentative D call TRBD1 (5 bases). Germline CDR1 is MDHEN and CDR2 is SYDVKM. The CDR3 has 15 residues. The germline V and J ends were trimmed by 2 bases and 10 bases, with 15 bases remaining between them. CDR3 sequence reads: CASSLPPQGGSPLHF. CDR3 DNA sequence: TGTGCCAGCAGTTTACCCCCCCAGGGAGGATCACCCCTCCACTTT. Using reference TRBV28 and TRBJ1-6 for the parts outside the CDR3, the full variable domain is DVKVTQSSRYLVKRTGEKVFLECVQDMDHENMFWYRQDPGLGLRLIYFSYDVKMKEKGDIPEGYSVSREKKERFSLILESASTNQTSMYLCASSLPPQGGSPLHFGNGTRLTVT.

The V gene is TRBV5-1, the J gene TRBJ2-5; perhaps TRBD1 as D (6 bases). V was trimmed by 3 bases and J by 1 base, leaving 13 bases between them. The CDR3 length is 15 residues. CDR1 and CDR2 from the germline V gene are SGHRS and YFSETQ. CDR3 sequence reads: CASSSNTGSQETQYF. CDR3 nucleotide sequence: TGCGCCAGCAGCTCAAATACAGGGTCCCAAGAGACCCAGTACTTC.

The chain couples TRBV3-1 to TRBJ1-3; D may be TRBD1 (5 bases). CDR1 and CDR2 (germline): LGHDT, YNNKEL (reference sequence). V dropped 7 bases and J dropped 7 bases, with 17 bases sitting between them. The CDR3 runs 14 residues. The CDR3 DNA reads as TGTGCCAGCACCGGGACGCCCCCAGGGAACACCATATATTTT. The encoded protein is CASTGTPPGNTIYF.

This clonotype was seen at least ten times. CDR3 in amino acids: CANYWKEETQYF. DNA for the CDR3: TGCGCCAACTATTGGAAAGAAGAGACCCAGTACTTC. The chain joins TRBV5-1 to TRBJ2-5, with D unclear. Looked up from germline, CDR1 is SGHRS and CDR2 is YFSETQ. The V and J ends lost 9 bases and 3 bases respectively, with 12 bases between them. The CDR3 totals 12 residues.

In its sample, this clonotype was seen a few times. This chain links TRBV5-1 with TRBJ2-2; the match to TRBD1 covers 8 bases. This CDR3 comprises 17 residues. J lost 6 bases, V lost 0 bases, and 10 bases had no gene match. In germline, CDR1 is SGHRS, CDR2 YFSETQ. For the CDR3, the DNA is TGCGCCAGCAGCTTGGAAGGGAGGACAGGGAAGGCCGGGGAGCTGTTTTTT. This encodes CASSLEGRTGKAGELFF.

This clonotype was counted a few times. This rearrangement joins TRBV14 to TRBJ2-7, with a tentative D call TRBD1 (7 bases). Trimming shortened V by 2 bases and J by 6 bases, and 14 bases separated the two germline ends. Germline CDR1 and CDR2: SGHDN and FVKESK. The CDR3 consists of 14 residues. CDR3 in amino acids: CASSQFSGGSEQYF. In nucleotides, the CDR3 is TGTGCCAGCAGCCAATTCTCAGGGGGGAGCGAGCAGTACTTC.

The chain links TRBV7-6 to TRBJ2-1; TRBD2 matches 8 bases. The germline gives CDR1 SGHVS, CDR2 FNYEAQ. Trimming cost V 1 base and J 5 bases; bases outside gene matches: 7. CDR3 size: 16 residues. Written as DNA, the CDR3 is TGTGCCAGCAGCTTAGAGGCTACTAGCGGTGACAATGAGCAGTTCTTC. This encodes CASSLEATSGDNEQFF.

This clonotype has only a few counts. The rearrangement joins TRBV20-1 to TRBJ1-6; a possible D gene is TRBD1 (6 bases). Trimming shortened V by 4 bases and J by 10 bases, and 14 bases separated the two germline ends. There are 13 residues in the CDR3. Germline V gene data show CDR1 as DFQATT and CDR2 as SNEGSKA (reference sequence). CDR3 amino acids: CSATRDTGSPLHF. The CDR3 nucleotides read TGCAGTGCTACACGGGACACAGGCTCACCCCTCCACTTT.

This clonotype was seen more than once but under ten times. This rearrangement joins TRBV12-3 or TRBV12-4 to TRBJ2-7; possibly TRBD1 or TRBD2 for D (5 bases each). V was clipped by 3 bases and J by 5 bases, with 14 bases between them. The CDR3 contains 14 residues. The CDR3 sequence is CASSFFVGVHEQYF. DNA of the CDR3: TGTGCCAGCAGTTTTTTCGTGGGGGTCCACGAGCAGTACTTC.

The V gene is TRBV11-2, the J gene TRBJ2-6; TRBD1 matches 10 bases. The CDR3 has 17 amino acids. The J segment lost 1 base and the V segment lost 3 bases, leaving 3 bases of the junction unmatched. Germline assignment: CDR1 SGHAT and CDR2 FQNNGV. The CDR3 DNA sequence: TGTGCCAGCAGCTTCGACAGGGGGCAGTCTGGGGCCAACGTCCTGACTTTC. Its translation: CASSFDRGQSGANVLTF.

The chain carries TRBV24-1 and TRBJ2-5; D tentatively fits TRBD1 or TRBD2 (5 bases each). Trimming cost V 5 bases and J 7 bases, with 13 bases left between them. The germline V gene encodes CDR1 KGHDR and CDR2 SFDVKD. The CDR3 consists of 13 residues. The CDR3: CATSGPGSGTQYF. DNA for the CDR3: TGTGCCACCAGTGGCCCAGGGAGTGGGACCCAGTACTTC.

The table lists this clonotype with a few counts. This chain uses TRBV20-1 with TRBJ2-3; D gene unclear. V shed 6 bases and J shed 0 bases, with 13 bases lying between them. The V gene's germline CDR1 is DFQATT and CDR2 SNEGSKA (reference sequence). The CDR3 spans 14 residues. DNA for the CDR3: TGCAGTGCCCACATATCAACTAGCACAGATACGCAGTATTTT. This translates into CSAHISTSTDTQYF.

V and J are TRBV9 and TRBJ2-5; 9 bases fit TRBD1. The CDR3 length is 16 residues. Trimming cost V 0 bases and J 2 bases; bases outside gene matches: 5. The germline V gene encodes CDR1 SGDLS and CDR2 YYNGEE. The CDR3 loop reads CASSVEPTGGQETQYF. CDR3 bases: TGTGCCAGCAGCGTAGAACCGACAGGGGGGCAAGAGACCCAGTACTTC.

This sequence joins TRBV10-3 and TRBJ2-3, with D uncertain. The CDR3 runs to 15 residues. The germline CDR1 and CDR2 sequences are ENHRY and SYGVKD. V was shortened by 0 bases and J by 1 base, with 8 bases between the two germline ends. The CDR3 region is CAISESTPGTDTQYF. Here the CDR3 DNA reads TGTGCCATCAGTGAGTCGACTCCGGGCACAGATACGCAGTATTTT.

Details on this clonotype: One end of the junction does not line up with germline, which may come from a read error. The chain combines TRBV19 with TRBJ1-5; D is perhaps TRBD1 (5 bases). The CDR3 is 14 amino acids. The germline CDR1 and CDR2 sequences are LNHDA and SQIVND (reference sequence). DNA for the CDR3: TGTCCCAGTAGCATCGGGGGTTCCAATCAGCCCCAGCATTTT. Amino acids: CPSSIGGSNQPQHF.